Shown below are 22 T cell receptor beta chains from a single sample sequenced in a study of regulatory T cells in long-lasting Graves disease (dated by TCRdb to the early 2020s). Libraries were prepared through multiplex PCR. The sequencer listed for this sample is Illumina HiSeq 4000. TCR beta libraries were built with iRepertoire HTBI primers and Arm-PCR amplification of CDR3 regions. TCRdb reanalyzed the raw reads on its own, using fastp at Q25 for trimming and MiXCR for clone calling, and kept in-frame beta chains. Every CDR3 protein is listed once, alongside the most common genes and DNA of its rows. In this sample the table shows about 450,000 distinct CDR3 sequences, about a quarter of which occur a single time. The ten largest clones add up to about a quarter of the sample. The intended sense of this specimen's time point label: persistent/refractory GD, antithyroid drugs over 5 years with positive TRAb. For both TCR sequencing and RNA sequencing, RNA was extracted from PBMCs using TRIzol.

Source: peripheral blood mononuclear cells (PBMCs), taken when the disease was refractory, from a patient treated with antithyroid drugs. Receptor source: a female donor with Graves disease.

The chain couples TRBV5-1 to TRBJ1-2; D possibly corresponds to TRBD1 (6 bases). The germline gives CDR1 SGHRS, CDR2 YFSETQ. This CDR3 has 14 residues. With 4 bases removed from V and 0 bases from J, the gap between germline ends came to 10 bases. The CDR3 loop reads CASSVGHPNYGYTF. The CDR3 DNA follows: TGCGCCAGCAGCGTGGGACACCCTAACTATGGCTACACCTTC. The full variable domain, its missing parts supplied by reference TRBV5-1 and TRBJ1-2, is KAGVTQTPRYLIKTRGQQVTLSCSPISGHRSVSWYQQTPGQGLQFLFEYFSETQRNKGNFPGRFSGRQFSNSRSEMNVSTLELGDSALYLCASSVGHPNYGYTFGSGTRLTVV.

The rearrangement uses TRBV7-9 and TRBJ1-5; a possible D gene is TRBD1 (5 bases). The germline V gene has CDR1 SEHNR and CDR2 FQNEAQ (reference sequence). V was shortened by 1 base and J by 5 bases, with 12 bases between the two germline ends. This CDR3 has 15 amino acids. The CDR3 is CASSLDWGGHQPQHF. The CDR3 DNA sequence: TGTGCCAGCAGCTTAGATTGGGGGGGTCATCAGCCCCAGCATTTT.

V usage is TRBV28 and J usage is TRBJ2-2; unclear D gene. Trimming removed 6 bases at V and 4 bases at J, with 6 bases between. The V gene's germline CDR1 is MDHEN and CDR2 SYDVKM. The CDR3 is made up of 12 amino acids. The DNA of the CDR3 is TGTGCCAGCAGAGCCGGCACCGGGGAGCTGTTTTTT. As protein: CASRAGTGELFF. Drawing the rest from reference TRBV28 and TRBJ2-2, the complete variable domain is DVKVTQSSRYLVKRTGEKVFLECVQDMDHENMFWYRQDPGLGLRLIYFSYDVKMKEKGDIPEGYSVSREKKERFSLILESASTNQTSMYLCASRAGTGELFFGEGSRLTVL.

This clonotype was detected many times. The rearrangement joins TRBV28 to TRBJ1-2; no clear D. The germline V gene encodes CDR1 MDHEN and CDR2 SYDVKM. This CDR3 region has 14 residues. V was trimmed by 4 bases and J by 0 bases, leaving 9 bases between them. The CDR3 DNA is TGTGCCAGCAGTTCGGGAGGAGCTAACTATGGCTACACCTTC. Protein product: CASSSGGANYGYTF.

This clonotype was found a few times. The chain recombines TRBV7-9 with TRBJ2-7; unclear D gene. V lost 4 bases and J lost 3, with 22 bases in between. This CDR3 is 17 amino acids long. From germline, CDR1 is SEHNR and CDR2 FQNEAQ (reference sequence). The CDR3 spells CASSYTHSYKGIYEQYF. The CDR3 coding sequence is TGTGCCAGCAGCTACACCCATTCTTATAAAGGGATCTACGAGCAGTACTTC.

This clonotype was observed at least ten times. The J gene is TRBJ1-2, the V gene TRBV7-2; D unclear. Germline V gives CDR1 SGHTA, CDR2 FQGNSA. The CDR3 sequence is 15 residues long. The germline V and J ends were trimmed by 1 base and 8 bases, with 17 bases remaining between them. In nucleotides, the CDR3 is TGTGCCAGCAGCTTAGATCTCTGGGAAGATGTAGGCTACACCTTC. This translates into CASSLDLWEDVGYTF.

This clonotype was found a few times. The chain uses TRBV20-1 and TRBJ1-4, with D possibly matching TRBD1 (6 bases). V lost 0 bases and J 1 base, leaving 9 bases between the germline ends. This CDR3 contains 15 residues. Germline CDR1 is DFQATT and CDR2 is SNEGSKA (reference sequence). The DNA for the CDR3 is TGCAGTGCTAGAGATCTCAGGGGAACTAATGAAAAACTGTTTTTT. Translation: CSARDLRGTNEKLFF.

This clonotype has only a few counts. The genes are TRBV30 and TRBJ1-1; unclear D gene. CDR3 size: 13 residues. With 4 bases removed from V and 1 base from J, the gap between germline ends came to 10 bases. Germline loops: CDR1 GTSNPN, CDR2 SVGIG (reference sequence). This chain's CDR3 is CAWMVDSNTEAFF. The CDR3 DNA reads as TGTGCCTGGATGGTCGATTCGAACACTGAAGCTTTCTTT.

The V and J genes are TRBV30 and TRBJ1-1; a possible D gene is TRBD1 (5 bases). The germline V gene has CDR1 GTSNPN and CDR2 SVGIG (reference sequence). CDR3 length equals 14 residues. V lost 5 bases, J lost 4 bases, and 17 bases lay in between. This CDR3 is CAWGKEGSGTEAFF. CDR3 DNA: TGTGCCTGGGGAAAGGAGGGGTCGGGCACTGAAGCTTTCTTT.

In this sample, this clonotype turned up many times. V is TRBV6-5 and J is TRBJ1-2; possibly TRBD1 for D (6 bases). Trimming stripped 2 bases from V and 10 bases from J, with 14 bases between. The CDR3 contains 13 residues. The V gene's germline CDR1 is MNHEY and CDR2 SVGAGI. The CDR3 DNA reads TGTGCCAGCAGTTACCGCCTGGGACAACTCTACACCTTC. Encoded protein: CASSYRLGQLYTF.

This clonotype was picked up a small number of times. The chain has TRBV5-1 and TRBJ2-7, with 7 bases aligning to TRBD2. The J segment lost 6 bases and the V segment lost 3 bases, leaving 21 bases of the junction unmatched. Per germline, CDR1 SGHRS and CDR2 YFSETQ. This CDR3 comprises 18 residues. CDR3 DNA sequence: TGCGCCAGCAGCTGGGGGGGAAAGGGCAACCAAGGGGCTCTCGAGCAGTACTTC. Translating it yields CASSWGGKGNQGALEQYF.

There are many counts of this clonotype. The V call is TRBV2, the J call TRBJ2-5, with 8 bases fitting TRBD1. Germline V gives CDR1 SNHLY, CDR2 FYNNEI. V gave up 7 bases and J gave up 4 bases; unmatched junction bases: 8. This CDR3 is 14 amino acids long. The CDR3 bases are TGTGCCAGCAAACCGGACAGGGCCGGAGAGACCCAGTACTTC. It is translated as CASKPDRAGETQYF.

This clonotype was counted ten times or more. The J gene is TRBJ2-5, the V gene TRBV3-1, with D perhaps TRBD2 (6 bases). The V gene's germline CDR1 is LGHDT and CDR2 YNNKEL (reference sequence). The V gene lost 0 bases and the J gene lost 4 bases, with 9 bases spanning the gap. The CDR3 has 14 residues. DNA for the CDR3: TGTGCCAGCAGCCAAGAGTTCGGGAGAGAGACCCAGTACTTC. Encoded protein: CASSQEFGRETQYF.

This clonotype was seen many times. As DNA, the CDR3 is TGTGCCAGCAGTTTAGGCGGGTGGGTCCTCTACGAGCAGTACTTC. Its protein product is CASSLGGWVLYEQYF. The gene calls are TRBV28 and TRBJ2-7; D is perhaps TRBD2 (5 bases). V was cut by 2 bases and J by 3 bases, with 14 bases left in between. Looked up from germline, CDR1 is MDHEN and CDR2 is SYDVKM. The CDR3 is 15 amino acids.

This clonotype was counted ten times or more. The chain links TRBV29-1 to TRBJ2-5; 8 nucleotides agree with TRBD2. Per the germline V gene, CDR1 is SQVTM and CDR2 is ANQGSEA. Unmatched junction bases numbered 5, after V lost 4 bases and J lost 4 bases. The CDR3 is made up of 13 amino acids. CDR3 sequence: CSVAGGPGETQYF. Here the CDR3 DNA reads TGCAGCGTTGCGGGAGGGCCGGGAGAGACCCAGTACTTC.

In its sample, this clonotype was seen a few times. The CDR3 sequence: CASSATRGEKLFF. CDR3 sequence (DNA): TGTGCCAGCAGTGCTACCCGCGGGGAAAAACTGTTTTTT. The J gene is TRBJ1-4, the V gene TRBV27, with D uncertain. CDR3 length equals 13 residues. V was trimmed by 5 bases and J by 8 bases, leaving 12 bases between them. CDR1 is MNHEY, CDR2 SMNVEV, per germline (reference sequence).

This clonotype was recorded at least ten times. DNA for the CDR3: TGTGCCAGCAGTACCTCGTGGGACTTGCGCTATGGCTACACCTTC. This encodes CASSTSWDLRYGYTF. The J gene is TRBJ1-2, the V gene TRBV6-1, with a weak D call TRBD1 (5 bases). The V end lost 5 bases, the J end lost 4 bases, and 17 bases lay between the germline ends. The CDR3 loop spans 15 amino acids. CDR1 is MNHNS and CDR2 is SASEGT in the germline V gene.

This chain links TRBV12-3 or TRBV12-4 with TRBJ2-3; tentatively, D is TRBD1 (5 bases). The CDR3 length is 10 residues. V lost 11 bases to trimming and J lost 4 bases, with 7 bases between them. CDR3 residues: CASGSDTQYF. DNA for the CDR3: TGTGCCTCAGGGTCAGATACGCAGTATTTT.

The table lists this clonotype with many counts. The chain recombines TRBV20-1 with TRBJ1-5; D unclear. The germline CDR1 and CDR2 sequences are DFQATT and SNEGSKA (reference sequence). The CDR3 length is 14 residues. V was pared by 3 bases and J by 0 bases, with 9 bases between. CDR3 protein: CSASSRNSNQPQHF. The CDR3 DNA reads TGCAGTGCTAGCTCTCGGAATAGCAATCAGCCCCAGCATTTT.

This chain connects TRBV6-1 to TRBJ1-5; the D gene is possibly TRBD1 (6 bases). Trimming shortened V by 6 bases and J by 3 bases, and 12 bases separated the two germline ends. Per the germline V gene, CDR1 is MNHNS and CDR2 is SASEGT. The CDR3 is 14 residues long. The CDR3 is CASSPDRLNQPQHF. CDR3 coding DNA: TGTGCCAGCAGCCCTGACAGGCTCAATCAGCCCCAGCATTTT.

V and J are TRBV5-1 and TRBJ1-3; D is undetermined. CDR1 and CDR2 from the germline V gene are SGHRS and YFSETQ. V lost 4 bases and J 2 bases, leaving 16 bases between the germline ends. The CDR3 is 16 residues long. CDR3 DNA sequence: TGCGCCAGCAGCCCGGGAGGGTTGGCGCCTGGAAACACCATATATTTT. This encodes CASSPGGLAPGNTIYF.

There are a few counts of this clonotype. The chain combines TRBV29-1 with TRBJ1-1, with D tentatively TRBD1 (5 bases). Trimming removed 6 bases from V and 10 bases from J, with 18 bases in between. The CDR3 is 12 residues long. The germline V gene has CDR1 SQVTM and CDR2 ANQGSEA. The CDR3 region is CSVLGAGEVAFF. The CDR3, as DNA: TGCAGCGTCCTCGGGGCGGGGGAGGTAGCTTTCTTT.